Listed here are 27 T cell receptor beta chains from one sample, sequenced in a study of cytomegalovirus exposure and HLA in healthy donors. Using immunoSEQ multiplex PCR, the repertoire was profiled, and TCRdb retains in-frame clones only, with some absent. The sample has about 180,000 clones; around nine tenths are singletons. The material sequenced was PBMCs. Source of these receptors: a man in his late teens or twenties in good health and CMV-seropositive.

The chain has TRBV7-2 and TRBJ2-7; 8 positions match TRBD2. The CDR3 length is 16 residues. Germline loops: CDR1 SGHTA, CDR2 FQGNSA. The trim removed 4 bases at V and 2 bases at J, leaving 10 bases unmatched. CDR3 in amino acids: CASSYVSGASTYEQYF. For the CDR3, the DNA is TGTGCCAGCAGCTACGTTAGCGGGGCCTCGACCTACGAGCAGTACTTC.

The chain has TRBV29-1 and TRBJ1-1; 8 bases fit TRBD1. The CDR3 contains 14 residues. V shed 7 bases and J 0 bases; nucleotides not matched to a gene: 7. CDR1 and CDR2 from the germline V gene are SQVTM and ANQGSEA. The CDR3 region is CSAGQDWMNTEAFF. The DNA of the CDR3 is TGCAGCGCGGGACAGGACTGGATGAACACTGAAGCTTTCTTT.

CDR3 loop: CASSPSQDNNEQFF. The CDR3 DNA is TGTGCCAGCTCACCAAGTCAGGACAACAATGAGCAGTTCTTC. The gene calls are TRBV18 and TRBJ2-1; tentatively, D is TRBD1 (5 bases). The germline V and J ends were trimmed by 2 bases and 5 bases, with 10 bases remaining between them. CDR1 is KGHSH and CDR2 is LQKENI in the germline V gene. The CDR3 runs 14 residues.

This clone was counted a single time. The rearrangement joins TRBV28 to TRBJ2-5; TRBD2 agrees at 7 bases. CDR1 is MDHEN, CDR2 SYDVKM, per germline. This CDR3 has 15 amino acids. Trimming at V came to 6 bases and at J to 4 bases, leaving 11 bases not matched to a gene. CDR3 protein: CASRSGRESRETQYF. As DNA, the CDR3 is TGTGCCAGCAGGAGTGGGAGGGAGTCGAGAGAGACCCAGTACTTC.

This clone has only one observation. The CDR3 coding sequence is TGTGCCAGCAGCTTGAGACTAGCGGCAGAGACCCAGTACTTC. This translates into CASSLRLAAETQYF. The chain carries TRBV13 and TRBJ2-5; 9 bases line up with TRBD2. Germline values: CDR1 PRHDT, CDR2 FYEKMQ (reference sequence). This CDR3 spans 14 amino acids. V trimming: 3 bases; J trimming: 4 bases; junction bases outside the gene matches: 3.

The chain recombines TRBV19 with TRBJ1-5, with D possibly matching TRBD1 (6 bases). The CDR3 contains 13 residues. Trimming took off 8 bases at V and 6 bases at J, with 14 bases between the two ends. Germline V gives CDR1 LNHDA, CDR2 SQIVND (reference sequence). CDR3 sequence: CASLGQRSQPQHF. CDR3 DNA sequence: TGTGCCAGTTTGGGACAACGGAGTCAGCCCCAGCATTTT.

The J gene is TRBJ2-7, the V gene TRBV6-1, with a tentative D call TRBD2 (6 bases). Per the germline V gene, CDR1 is MNHNS and CDR2 is SASEGT. This CDR3 region has 11 residues. V was shortened by 5 bases and J by 11 bases, with 13 bases between the two germline ends. The chain's CDR3 is CASSYGAGKYF. In DNA form, the CDR3 reads TGTGCCAGCAGTTACGGGGCGGGAAAGTACTTC.

The chain joins TRBV2 to TRBJ2-1, with D maybe TRBD2 (6 bases). The ends were cut back, 7 bases at V and 10 bases at J, with 20 bases in the middle. The length of the CDR3 is 14 residues. Germline V gene data show CDR1 as SNHLY and CDR2 as FYNNEI. The CDR3 region has the DNA TGTGCCAGCACCTTGGGGACTTCTCTGTCGGAGCAGTTCTTC. This encodes CASTLGTSLSEQFF.

V gene TRBV28 combines with J gene TRBJ2-1; D is unresolved. Trimming removed 10 bases from V and 15 bases from J, with 10 bases in between. In germline, CDR1 is MDHEN, CDR2 SYDVKM. The CDR3 contains 8 residues. CDR3 nucleotides: TGTGCCACCACGGGTATGTTCTTC. Translating it yields CATTGMFF.

This chain uses TRBV11-3 with TRBJ1-1; D is unclear. CDR1 is SGHNT and CDR2 is YENEEA in the germline V gene. V gave up 3 bases and J gave up 1 base, with 6 bases separating them. The CDR3 runs to 13 residues. CDR3 in amino acids: CASSLRRNTEAFF. The CDR3 nucleotides read TGTGCCAGCAGCTTGCGTAGGAACACTGAAGCTTTCTTT.

This clone was observed once. The chain is built from TRBV10-3 and TRBJ1-2, with 9 bases that match TRBD1. This CDR3 has 15 amino acids. Germline trimming cut 10 bases from V and 3 bases from J; bases unmatched to any gene: 12. Germline assignment: CDR1 ENHRY and CDR2 SYGVKD. The CDR3: CATFAGTGWDYGYTF. The CDR3, as DNA: TGTGCCACCTTTGCCGGGACAGGGTGGGACTATGGCTACACCTTC.

The rearrangement links TRBV7-9 to TRBJ1-1; D possibly corresponds to TRBD1 (6 bases). V lost 4 bases, J lost 11 bases, and 20 bases lay in between. CDR3 length equals 14 residues. CDR1 and CDR2 from the germline V gene are SEHNR and FQNEAQ (reference sequence). The CDR3 here is CASSSALQGTGAFF. CDR3 nucleotides: TGTGCCAGCAGCTCAGCGTTACAGGGAACAGGGGCTTTCTTT.

CDR3 bases: TGCGCCAGCAGCCCCCAGACTAGCATCCAAGGTGAGCAGTTCTTC. Translation: CASSPQTSIQGEQFF. V is TRBV5-1 and J is TRBJ2-1, with 7 bases matching TRBD2. After removal of 4 bases from V and 9 bases from J, the junction contained 13 bases not matched to a gene. The germline V gene has CDR1 SGHRS and CDR2 YFSETQ. CDR3 size: 15 residues.

Here the CDR3 DNA reads TGCGCCAGCAGCCAAGGCGCAGGGGTTAACGAGCAGTACTTC. As protein: CASSQGAGVNEQYF. The V call is TRBV4-3, the J call TRBJ2-7, with D maybe TRBD1 (6 bases). Germline CDR1 and CDR2: LGHNA and YSLEER. The CDR3 spans 14 residues. V was trimmed by 1 base and J by 5 bases, leaving 12 bases between them.

The chain recombines TRBV10-3 with TRBJ1-1, with TRBD1 as a possible D gene (5 bases). Trimming stripped 2 bases from V and 6 bases from J, with 16 bases between. The germline CDR1 and CDR2 sequences are ENHRY and SYGVKD. This CDR3 spans 15 amino acids. For the CDR3, the DNA is TGTGCCATCAGTGAGGGGAGGGCGCGGGGCTCTGAAGCTTTCTTT. It encodes CAISEGRARGSEAFF.

The chain uses TRBV2 and TRBJ2-1, with 8 bases matching TRBD2. The CDR3 is made up of 15 amino acids. Losses at the gene ends were 5 bases for V and 0 bases for J; bases not matched to a gene: 3. Germline V gene data show CDR1 as SNHLY and CDR2 as FYNNEI. The chain's CDR3 is CASSRLANSYNEQFF. The CDR3, as DNA: TGTGCCAGCAGTAGACTAGCGAACTCCTACAATGAGCAGTTCTTC. Full variable domain (rest looked up from reference TRBV2 and TRBJ2-1): EPEVTQTPSHQVTQMGQEVILRCVPISNHLYFYWYRQILGQKVEFLVSFYNNEISEKSEIFDDQFSVERPDGSNFTLKIRSTKLEDSAMYFCASSRLANSYNEQFFGPGTRLTVL.

This clone has just a few counts. This chain links TRBV5-4 with TRBJ2-1, with a possible D match to TRBD2 (5 bases). The CDR3 extends over 14 amino acids. Trimming cost V 9 bases and J 0 bases, with 13 bases left between them. The germline gives CDR1 SGHNT, CDR2 YYREEE (reference sequence). The CDR3 spells CATAPAGSYNEQFF. DNA of the CDR3: TGTGCCACCGCCCCCGCGGGCTCCTACAATGAGCAGTTCTTC.

The chain is built from TRBV4-1 and TRBJ2-7; D may be TRBD1 (8 bases). The V gene lost 5 bases and the J gene lost 1 base, with 15 bases spanning the gap. CDR3 size: 15 residues. Germline V gene sequence: CDR1 MGHRA, CDR2 YSYEKL. CDR3 amino acids: CASSEDRDYSYEQYF. DNA for the CDR3: TGCGCCAGCAGCGAGGACAGGGACTATTCCTACGAGCAGTACTTC.

This clone was observed a handful of times. This chain joins TRBV4-1 and TRBJ2-7; TRBD2 aligns across 14 bases. J gave up 5 bases and V 2 bases, and 5 bases lay outside the gene matches. This CDR3 region has 16 residues. In germline, CDR1 is MGHRA, CDR2 YSYEKL. Here the CDR3 reads CASSQPGLAGVHEQYF. The CDR3 nucleotides are TGCGCCAGCAGCCAACCGGGACTAGCGGGAGTGCACGAGCAGTACTTC.

The J gene is TRBJ2-7, the V gene TRBV25-1; D may be TRBD1 (6 bases). The ends were cut back, 7 bases at V and 6 bases at J, with 16 bases in the middle. CDR1 and CDR2 from the germline V gene are MGHDK and SYGVNS. This CDR3 has 13 amino acids. DNA of the CDR3: TGTGCCAGCATGGGTTTGGGGGCTGGCGAGCAGTACTTC. Amino acids: CASMGLGAGEQYF.

V gene TRBV5-4 combines with J gene TRBJ2-5; 8 nucleotides align to TRBD1. The CDR3 sequence is 15 residues long. Germline loops: CDR1 SGHNT, CDR2 YYREEE (reference sequence). The V gene end was trimmed by 4 bases and the J gene end by 1 base; junction bases not matched to a gene: 6. The CDR3 DNA is TGTGCCAGCAGCCAGGGGGCGCTGACCCAAGAGACCCAGTACTTC. Protein sequence: CASSQGALTQETQYF.

The chain joins TRBV15 to TRBJ2-4, with 7 bases identical to TRBD2. The CDR3 extends over 14 amino acids. Trimming at V came to 0 bases and at J to 8 bases, leaving 4 bases not matched to a gene. The germline V gene has CDR1 LNHNV and CDR2 YYDKDF (reference sequence). CDR3 protein: CATSRDRGDDIQYF. CDR3 coding DNA: TGTGCCACCAGCAGAGATCGGGGGGACGACATTCAGTACTTC.

The V gene is TRBV29-1, the J gene TRBJ1-1; tentative D call: TRBD1 (6 bases). The CDR3 covers 14 residues. V was trimmed by 5 bases and J by 3 bases, leaving 16 bases between them. Germline-derived CDR1 and CDR2 are SQVTM and ANQGSEA. CDR3: CSVQGRTWDTEAFF. The CDR3 nucleotides read TGCAGCGTTCAGGGGCGGACGTGGGACACTGAAGCTTTCTTT.

This chain joins TRBV6-6 and TRBJ1-2; D might be TRBD1 (6 bases). CDR3 length: 14 amino acids. V was cut by 2 bases and J by 6 bases, with 13 bases left in between. CDR1 and CDR2 from the germline V gene are MNHNY and SVGAGI (reference sequence). The CDR3 region is CASSYGGGADGYTF. CDR3 sequence (DNA): TGTGCCAGCAGTTACGGCGGGGGGGCCGATGGCTACACCTTC.

The chain recombines TRBV30 with TRBJ1-3; possibly TRBD1 for D (5 bases). The CDR3 has 14 residues. Looked up from germline, CDR1 is GTSNPN and CDR2 is SVGIG (reference sequence). V lost 8 bases to trimming and J lost 2 bases, with 16 bases between them. This CDR3 reads CANKPWGAGNTIYF. CDR3 coding DNA: TGTGCCAACAAGCCGTGGGGGGCTGGAAACACCATATATTTT.

The chain is built from TRBV19 and TRBJ1-4; TRBD1 agrees at 8 bases. V lost 10 bases to trimming and J lost 7 bases; unmatched junction nucleotides: 8. The germline V gene has CDR1 LNHDA and CDR2 SQIVND (reference sequence). The CDR3 has 13 amino acids. CDR3: CAIADRAGEKLFF. The CDR3 bases are TGTGCCATCGCGGACAGGGCGGGTGAAAAACTGTTTTTT.

The V and J genes are TRBV28 and TRBJ2-5; TRBD2 is a possible D gene (6 bases). CDR1 and CDR2 (germline): MDHEN, SYDVKM. This CDR3 has 16 amino acids. V lost 1 base and J 1 base, leaving 13 bases between the germline ends. The CDR3 spells CASSLSGRIIQETQYF. DNA of the CDR3: TGTGCCAGCAGTTTATCAGGGAGGATAATCCAAGAGACCCAGTACTTC.